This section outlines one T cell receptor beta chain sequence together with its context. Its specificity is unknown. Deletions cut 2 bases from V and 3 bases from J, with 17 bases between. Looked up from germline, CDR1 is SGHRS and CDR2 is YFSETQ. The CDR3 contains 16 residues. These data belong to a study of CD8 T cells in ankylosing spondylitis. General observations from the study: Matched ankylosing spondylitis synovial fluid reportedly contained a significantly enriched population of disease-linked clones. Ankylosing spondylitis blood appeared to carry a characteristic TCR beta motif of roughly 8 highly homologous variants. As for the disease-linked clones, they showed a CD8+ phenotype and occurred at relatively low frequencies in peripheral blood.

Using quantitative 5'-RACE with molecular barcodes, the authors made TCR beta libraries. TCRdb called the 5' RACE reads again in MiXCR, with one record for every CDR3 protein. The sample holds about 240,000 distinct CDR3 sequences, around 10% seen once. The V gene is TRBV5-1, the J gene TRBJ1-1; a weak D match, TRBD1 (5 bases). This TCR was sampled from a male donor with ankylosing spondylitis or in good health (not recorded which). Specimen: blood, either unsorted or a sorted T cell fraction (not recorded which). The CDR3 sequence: CASSFTAGGGDTEAFF. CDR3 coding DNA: TGCGCCAGCAGCTTTACTGCGGGCGGAGGGGACACTGAAGCTTTCTTT.